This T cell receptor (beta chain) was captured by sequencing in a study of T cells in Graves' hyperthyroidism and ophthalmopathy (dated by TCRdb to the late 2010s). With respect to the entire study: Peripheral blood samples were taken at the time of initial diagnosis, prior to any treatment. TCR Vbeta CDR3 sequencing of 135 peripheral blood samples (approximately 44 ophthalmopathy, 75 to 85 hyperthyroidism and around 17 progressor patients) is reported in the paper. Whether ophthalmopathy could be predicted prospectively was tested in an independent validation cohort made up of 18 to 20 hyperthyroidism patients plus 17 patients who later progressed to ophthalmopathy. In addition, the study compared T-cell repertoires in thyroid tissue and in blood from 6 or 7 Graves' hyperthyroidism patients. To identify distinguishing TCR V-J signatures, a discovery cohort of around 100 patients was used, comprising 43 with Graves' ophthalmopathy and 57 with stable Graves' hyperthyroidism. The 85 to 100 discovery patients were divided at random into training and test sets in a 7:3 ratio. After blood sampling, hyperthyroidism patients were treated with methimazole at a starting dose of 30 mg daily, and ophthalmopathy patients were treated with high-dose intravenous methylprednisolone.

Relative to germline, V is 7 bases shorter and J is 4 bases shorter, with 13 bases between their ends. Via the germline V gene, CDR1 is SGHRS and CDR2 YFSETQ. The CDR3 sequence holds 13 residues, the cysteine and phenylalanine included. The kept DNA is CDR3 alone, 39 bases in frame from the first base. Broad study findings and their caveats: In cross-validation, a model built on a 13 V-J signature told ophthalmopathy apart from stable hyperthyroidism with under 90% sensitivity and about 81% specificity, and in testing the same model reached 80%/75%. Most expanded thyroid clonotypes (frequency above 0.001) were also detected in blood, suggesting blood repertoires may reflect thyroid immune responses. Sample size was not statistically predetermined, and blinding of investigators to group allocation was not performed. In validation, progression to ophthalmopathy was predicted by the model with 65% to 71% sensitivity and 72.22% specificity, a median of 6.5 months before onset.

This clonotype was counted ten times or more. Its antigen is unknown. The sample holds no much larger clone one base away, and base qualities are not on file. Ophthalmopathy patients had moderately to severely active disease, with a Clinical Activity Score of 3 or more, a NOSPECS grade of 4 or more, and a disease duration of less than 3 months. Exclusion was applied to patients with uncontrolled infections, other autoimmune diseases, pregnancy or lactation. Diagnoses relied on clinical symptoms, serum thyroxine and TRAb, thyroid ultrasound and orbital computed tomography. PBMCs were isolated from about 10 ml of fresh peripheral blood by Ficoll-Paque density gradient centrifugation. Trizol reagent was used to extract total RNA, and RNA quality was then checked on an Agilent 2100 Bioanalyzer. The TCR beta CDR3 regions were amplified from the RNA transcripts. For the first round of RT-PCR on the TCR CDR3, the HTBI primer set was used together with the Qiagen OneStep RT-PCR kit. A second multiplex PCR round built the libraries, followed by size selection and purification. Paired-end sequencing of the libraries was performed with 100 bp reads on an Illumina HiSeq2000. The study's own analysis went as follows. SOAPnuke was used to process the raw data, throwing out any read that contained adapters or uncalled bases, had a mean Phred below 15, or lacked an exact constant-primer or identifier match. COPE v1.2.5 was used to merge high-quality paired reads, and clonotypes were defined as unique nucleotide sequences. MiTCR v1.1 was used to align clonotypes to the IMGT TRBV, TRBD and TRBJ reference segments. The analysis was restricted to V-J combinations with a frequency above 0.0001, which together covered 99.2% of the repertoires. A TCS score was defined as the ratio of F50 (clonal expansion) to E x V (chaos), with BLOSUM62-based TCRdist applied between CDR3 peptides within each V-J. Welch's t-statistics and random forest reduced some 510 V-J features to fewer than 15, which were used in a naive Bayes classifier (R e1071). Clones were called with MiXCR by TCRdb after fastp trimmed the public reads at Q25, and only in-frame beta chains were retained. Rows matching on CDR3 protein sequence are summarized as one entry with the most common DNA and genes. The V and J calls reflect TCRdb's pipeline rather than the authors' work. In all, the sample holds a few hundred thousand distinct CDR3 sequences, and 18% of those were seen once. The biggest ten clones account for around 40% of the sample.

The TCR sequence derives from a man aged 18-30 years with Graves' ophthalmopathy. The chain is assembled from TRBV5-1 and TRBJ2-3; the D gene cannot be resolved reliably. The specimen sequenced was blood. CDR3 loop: CASSPLTADTQYF. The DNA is TGCGCCAGCTCACCCTTAACGGCAGATACGCAGTATTTT.